A selection of T cell receptor beta chains follows, all from one sample in a study of T-cell reconstitution after alpha-beta-depleted transplantation in children. One entry per CDR3 protein results from TCRdb running MiXCR on the PCR reads. The table includes 500,000 to 600,000 distinct CDR3 sequences, 30% to 35% detected once. The sequencing used PBMCs from the stem cell graft donor, collected from the stem cell graft. The receptor source for this set is a human donor who donated a stem cell graft to a child with aplastic anemia. CDR3s include the opening cysteine and the closing phenylalanine or tryptophan. D genes are given only for firm matches. The size field is filled for only some rows; it gives once, few, many or a size class.

TRBD2,TRBJ2-5,TRBV20-1,NA,TGCAGTGCTAACAGCGGGAGGGTAGAAGAGACCCAGTACTTC,CSANSGRVEETQYF
NA,TRBJ1-2,TRBV6-1,NA,TGTGCCAGCAGTGAAGATTCGAGGGGAGCTAACTATGGCTACACCTTC,CASSEDSRGANYGYTF
NA,TRBJ2-7,TRBV19,NA,TGTGCCAGTAGTCAAACTTACTACGAGCAGTACTTC,CASSQTYYEQYF
NA,TRBJ2-5,TRBV28,NA,TGTGCCAGCAACCGGCGGGGTCGCGAGACCCAGTACTTC,CASNRRGRETQYF
TRBD1,TRBJ1-4,TRBV6-5,few,TGTGCCAGCAGTTCAGGACAGGGGATATATGAAAAACTGTTTTTT,CASSSGQGIYEKLFF
TRBD1,TRBJ1-2,TRBV30,few,TGTGCCTGGAGGGGGGACAGCTATGGCTACACCTTC,CAWRGDSYGYTF
NA,TRBJ2-1,TRBV6-4,NA,TGTGCCAGCGCACAGGACGGCCGGTACAATGAGCAGTTCTTC,CASAQDGRYNEQFF
TRBD1,TRBJ2-3,TRBV3-1,few,TGTGCCAGCAGACCGGACAGGTACCGCACAGATACGCAGTATTTT,CASRPDRYRTDTQYF
NA,TRBJ2-4,TRBV7-9,NA,TGTGCCAGCAGCCGGCCGGGACTCATAAACATTCAGTACTTC,CASSRPGLINIQYF
NA,TRBJ2-2,TRBV18,NA,TGTGCCAGCTCGTACGCGACAGAGAACACCGGGGAGCTGTTTTTT,CASSYATENTGELFF
NA,TRBJ2-7,TRBV7-3,NA,TGTGCCAGCAGCTTAAGCGGGGACTCCTACGAGCAGTACTTC,CASSLSGDSYEQYF
NA,TRBJ2-1,TRBV30,NA,TGTGCCTGGAGTTTATATGGGACCTACAATGAGCAGTTCTTC,CAWSLYGTYNEQFF
TRBD2,TRBJ2-3,TRBV20-1,once,TGCAGTGCGACCCCCTCTAGCGGGAGGGCAAATACGCAGTATTTT,CSATPSSGRANTQYF